This T cell receptor beta chain was captured by sequencing in a study of blood T cell repertoires in COVID-19. Looking at the study overall: Material from acute and convalescent COVID-19 was sourced from the United States, Italy and Spain. Sources were T cells, B-cell-depleted T cells, or PBMCs; the material itself was cDNA or gDNA.

Authors' processing steps: It was from reference gene primer amplification that nucleated cell counts were estimated. Data came from immunoSEQ multiplex PCR; TCRdb stores just in-frame clones and leaves some out. The V and J calls and clone size come from that table; D and trimming were worked out from the DNA. The sample records around 260,000 clones, approximately 89% being singletons. Germline CDR1 reads SGHDN; CDR2 reads FVKESK. The CDR3 spans 13 residues. The germline V and J ends were trimmed by 4 bases and 0 bases, with 4 bases remaining between them. The material sequenced was peripheral blood. This sequence joins TRBV14 and TRBJ1-3; no clear D gene. The source is a man between 40 and 49 years old who had recovered from COVID-19. The CDR3 DNA is TGTGCCAGCAGCCCCTACTCTGGAAACACCATATATTTT. Residues: CASSPYSGNTIYF.